This T cell receptor (beta chain) was identified during a study of T-cell reconstitution after alpha-beta-depleted transplantation in children. The authors prepared the TCRbeta library with unique molecular identifiers. TCRdb re-called the PCR reads with MiXCR, one entry per CDR3 protein. The sample lists approximately 88,000 distinct CDR3 sequences, more than 9% occurring once. This clonotype was recorded many times. Trimming left V 5 bases short and J 4 bases short, with 14 bases between. The CDR3 contains 14 residues. This sample comprised PBMCs from the stem cell graft donor, obtained from the stem cell graft. The rearrangement links TRBV12-3 or TRBV12-4 to TRBJ1-2; weak D call: TRBD1 (6 bases). This TCR was sampled from a human donor who donated a stem cell graft to a child with inherited bone marrow failure. CDR3: CASSPQGRAYGYTF. CDR3 DNA: TGTGCCAGCAGTCCCCAGGGGAGGGCCTATGGCTACACCTTC.